This T cell receptor beta chain stems from a study of CD4 and CD8 cells across lung adenocarcinoma regions listed by TCRdb under 2018. With respect to the entire study: The study compared tumor centers with tumor margins to examine intratumor heterogeneity of the T cell receptor repertoire.

The library was produced with PCR. Reads for this sample came from a HiSeq X Ten. The public reads were reanalyzed by TCRdb: fastp trimming at Q25, MiXCR alignment, in-frame beta chains only. Entries that share a CDR3 protein sequence are merged under the most common genes and DNA. Counted in this sample were approximately 10,000 distinct CDR3 sequences; approximately 50% of them appeared once. The ten biggest clones cover roughly 90% of the sample. Patients with localized lung adenocarcinoma, a subtype of non-small cell lung cancer, were used as donors. These samples came from the margins of localized lung adenocarcinomas. CD8+ T cells from tumor tissue were profiled separately from CD4+ T cells for TCR repertoire analysis. Reading the germline V gene gives CDR1 MNHNS and CDR2 SASEGT. CDR3 length: 16 amino acids, cysteine to phenylalanine. Of the read, only the CDR3 DNA is kept; its 48 bases are in frame from base 1. Here V drops 10 bases and J drops 7 bases, and the junction holds 13 bases not matched to any gene.

This clonotype appeared a few times. Its antigen is still unknown. No quality values exist for individual bases; no much larger clone is one base distant. The source material was CD8+ T cells from the margin of a lung tumor. The label giving this sample's cell subset or site can be read as: tumor margin region. The sequence was collected from a male donor with lung adenocarcinoma. The CD4 and CD8 labels of this study may be unreliable. This receptor chain uses TRBV6-1 and TRBJ2-1, and 13 junction bases match TRBD2. Here the CDR3 is given as CATSGTSGIVGNEQFF. The DNA sequence is given as TGTGCCACCTCCGGGACTAGCGGGATCGTGGGAAATGAGCAGTTCTTC.